The TCR beta chain described here comes from a study of CD8 T cells in Susac syndrome. As concerns this clonotype: The antigen remains unidentified.

In germline, CDR1 is SGHDT, CDR2 YYEEEE. The CDR3 spans 13 residues. Trimming left V 1 base short and J 9 bases short, with 11 bases between. A quantity of about 0.5 to 1 ug RNA underwent reverse transcription using random hexamers. TCRdb reanalysed the immunoSEQ multiplex PCR reads using MiXCR and keeps one entry per CDR3 protein. The sample contains approximately 260,000 distinct CDR3 sequences, 90% to 96% of which appear only once. Study conclusions and caveats: In its TCR sequencing and HLA analysis, the study acknowledged that the number of individuals was relatively small.

This clonotype originated in a human donor with Susac syndrome. Sequencing was performed on CD4+ T cells from PBMCs. The J gene is TRBJ2-1, the V gene TRBV5-6; D is undetermined. CDR3 sequence: CASSLSSWGEQFF. CDR3 nucleotides: TGTGCCAGCAGCTTGTCTTCTTGGGGTGAGCAGTTCTTC.